A selection of T cell receptor beta chains follows, all from one sample in a study of PD-L1 blockade in urothelial cancer. Sequencing used immunoSEQ multiplex PCR; TCRdb keeps in-frame clones, though not all of them. The sample contains just under 40,000 clones, approximately 91% of which appear only once. The specimen was PBMCs, collected around atezolizumab (anti-PD-L1) treatment. Receptors were obtained from a woman aged 60 to 75 with urothelial cancer. CDR3s include the opening cysteine and the closing phenylalanine or tryptophan. A D gene is named only where the DNA matches it firmly. Expanded clones are given a class, and other clones once, few, many or no size at all.

clone size | D gene | J gene | V gene | CDR3 DNA | CDR3 protein
- | TRBD2 | TRBJ2-3 | TRBV7-8 | TGTGCCAGCAGCTCTCTAGCGGGAGGGCCACGCACAGATACGCAGTATTTT | CASSSLAGGPRTDTQYF
- | TRBD1 | TRBJ1-5 | TRBV10-3 | TGTGCCATCAGTCCAGGACAGGGGAGGTTTGGCAATCAGCCCCAGCATTTT | CAISPGQGRFGNQPQHF
once | - | TRBJ2-5 | TRBV11-2 | TGTGCCAGCAGCGTACCCCAGGGGCCTACGGAGACCCAGTACTTC | CASSVPQGPTETQYF
- | TRBD2 | TRBJ2-5 | TRBV5-1 | TGCGCCAGCAGGGAAGGGACTAGCTATGAGACCCAGTACTTC | CASREGTSYETQYF
few | TRBD1 | TRBJ1-3 | TRBV5-1 | TGCGCCAGCAGCTTAAGCACCGGGACAGGGCTTGGAAACACCATATATTTT | CASSLSTGTGLGNTIYF
- | - | TRBJ2-7 | TRBV7-3 | TGTGCCAGCAGCTCCGACAGAGCAACCGAGCAGTACTTC | CASSSDRATEQYF
- | TRBD1 | TRBJ2-7 | TRBV11-1 | TGTGCCAGCAGCTCGGACAGGGGAAGGTCGGCCTACGAGCAGTACTTC | CASSSDRGRSAYEQYF
- | - | TRBJ1-2 | TRBV11-2 | TGTGCCAGCAGCTTAGATCTACAGGGAGACTATGGCTACACCTTC | CASSLDLQGDYGYTF
- | - | TRBJ2-7 | TRBV7-2 | TGTGCCAGCAGCTTAGAGGGAGGGGGCTACGAGCAGTACTTC | CASSLEGGGYEQYF
- | - | TRBJ2-5 | TRBV4-2 | TGTGCCAGCAGCCAAGGCAGGGAAGAGACCCAGTACTTC | CASSQGREETQYF
- | - | TRBJ1-1 | TRBV7-9 | TGTGCCAGCGCCGCCCCGGGAGACACTGAAGCTTTCTTT | CASAAPGDTEAFF
- | - | TRBJ1-1 | TRBV7-2 | TGTGCCAGCAGCAACGGGCTAGCAGACTCTGAAGCTTTCTTT | CASSNGLADSEAFF
- | - | TRBJ2-7 | TRBV5-1 | TGCGCCAGCAGCTTGCTAGGAGTAGGCTACGAGCAGTACTTC | CASSLLGVGYEQYF
- | - | TRBJ1-5 | TRBV30 | TGTGCCTGGTCCCGGGGGGGGTCGGGTCAGCCCCAGCATTTT | CAWSRGGSGQPQHF
- | - | TRBJ2-7 | TRBV4-1 | TGCGCCAGCAGCCAAGATAACAGGGTTTCCTACGAGCAGTACTTC | CASSQDNRVSYEQYF
- | - | TRBJ2-3 | TRBV7-9 | TGTGCCAGCAGCCGACCTACGACAGTATTGTATTTT | CASSRPTTVLYF
- | - | TRBJ2-1 | TRBV10-3 | TGTGCCATCAGTGAGTTCGTGGGTGGGTCAGGTGAGCAGTTCTTC | CAISEFVGGSGEQFF
- | - | TRBJ1-2 | TRBV30 | TGTGCCTCCCCTCTAGGTTCCTATGGCTACACCTTC | CASPLGSYGYTF
- | - | TRBJ2-7 | TRBV28 | TGTGCCAGCAGCGAAGTGACTGACCCTCATGACGAGCAGTACTTC | CASSEVTDPHDEQYF
- | TRBD2 | TRBJ2-1 | TRBV2 | TGTGCCAGCAGACGCGGTAAAGGGACTAGTCTCTACAATGAGCAGTTCTTC | CASRRGKGTSLYNEQFF
once | - | TRBJ2-7 | TRBV2 | TGTGCCAGCAGTGAAGCTGCGGGGTTCTCCTACGAGCAGTACTTC | CASSEAAGFSYEQYF
- | TRBD2 | TRBJ2-2 | TRBV30 | TGTGCCTGGATTGAAGGGGTCAGCGGGAGCATCACCGGGGAGCTGTTTTTT | CAWIEGVSGSITGELFF
once | TRBD2 | TRBJ2-5 | TRBV4-1 | TGCGCCAGCAGGCCCCAGGGGACTAGCAGCCACCAAGAGACCCAGTACTTC | CASRPQGTSSHQETQYF
- | - | TRBJ2-1 | TRBV29-1 | TGCAGCGTCCCCTTGGTGGGGGACTCCGAGCAGTTCTTC | CSVPLVGDSEQFF
- | TRBD1 | TRBJ1-5 | TRBV28 | TGTGCCAGCAGTCCGCACAGGGGCGATCCTCCACAGCCCCAGCATTTT | CASSPHRGDPPQPQHF
once | TRBD2 | TRBJ2-3 | TRBV18 | TGTGCCAGCTCACTCCGGACTAGCGGGAGGGCCGCAGATACGCAGTATTTT | CASSLRTSGRAADTQYF
once | - | TRBJ1-5 | TRBV11-2 | TGTGCCAGCAGCTTAGATGTCCAGGGTTTTCAGCCCCAGCATTTT | CASSLDVQGFQPQHF
- | TRBD2 | TRBJ2-3 | TRBV5-1 | TGCGCCAGCAGCCTGGGAGCTAGCGGGAGAACAGATACGCAGTATTTT | CASSLGASGRTDTQYF
- | - | TRBJ2-7 | TRBV28 | TGTGCCAGCAGTCCTCTACTAGTCCAAGTAGGGGAGCAGTACTTC | CASSPLLVQVGEQYF
- | TRBD2 | TRBJ2-3 | TRBV7-9 | TGTGCCAGCAACACCGGGGGGTCAGATACGCAGTATTTT | CASNTGGSDTQYF
- | - | TRBJ2-3 | TRBV28 | TGTGCCAGCAGTTTGGGGCATACGCAGTATTTT | CASSLGHTQYF
- | TRBD1 | TRBJ1-2 | TRBV28 | TGTGCCAGCAGGACAGGGGCGAACTATGGCTACACCTTC | CASRTGANYGYTF
- | - | TRBJ2-2 | TRBV2 | TGTGCCAGCAGTGTTCGGCTCCTCCTCCAGGCCGGGGAGCTGTTTTTT | CASSVRLLLQAGELFF
- | TRBD1 | TRBJ1-1 | TRBV11-2 | TGTGCCAGCAGCTTAGTTCTAGGGACAGGGAACACTGAAGCTTTCTTT | CASSLVLGTGNTEAFF
- | - | TRBJ2-7 | TRBV2 | TGTGCCAGCAGCCCCCAGGCGGGAAGCCTCGCCTGGTACTTC | CASSPQAGSLAWYF
- | - | TRBJ2-7 | TRBV19 | TGTGCCAGTAGTATGAATGACTTCTACGAGCAGTACTTC | CASSMNDFYEQYF
few | TRBD1 | TRBJ1-2 | TRBV7-9 | TGTGCCAGCAGCCCGAGTACAGGACAGGGAGGAGTAGGCTACACCTTC | CASSPSTGQGGVGYTF